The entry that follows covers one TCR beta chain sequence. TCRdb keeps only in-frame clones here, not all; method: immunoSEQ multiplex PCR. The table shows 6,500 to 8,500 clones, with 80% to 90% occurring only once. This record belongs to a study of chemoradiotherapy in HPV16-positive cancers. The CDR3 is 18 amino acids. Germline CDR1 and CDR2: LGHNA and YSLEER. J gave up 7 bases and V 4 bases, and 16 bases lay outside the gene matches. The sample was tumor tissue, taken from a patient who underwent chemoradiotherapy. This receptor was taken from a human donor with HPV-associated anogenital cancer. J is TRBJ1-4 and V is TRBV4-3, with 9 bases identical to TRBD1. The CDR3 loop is CASSRGHTLRQGGEKLFF. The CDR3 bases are TGCGCCAGCAGCCGCGGCCACACCTTGCGACAGGGGGGTGAAAAACTGTTTTTT.